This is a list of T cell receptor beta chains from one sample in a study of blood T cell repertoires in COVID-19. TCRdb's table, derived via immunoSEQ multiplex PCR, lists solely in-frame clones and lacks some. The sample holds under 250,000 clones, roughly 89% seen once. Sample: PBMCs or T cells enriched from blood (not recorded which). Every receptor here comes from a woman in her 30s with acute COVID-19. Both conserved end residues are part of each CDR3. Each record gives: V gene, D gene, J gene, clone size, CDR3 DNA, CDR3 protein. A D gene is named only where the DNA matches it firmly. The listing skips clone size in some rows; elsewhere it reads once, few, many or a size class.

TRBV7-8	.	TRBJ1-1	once	TGTGCCAGCAGCTTTAACAGGGAAAACACTGAAGCTTTCTTT	CASSFNRENTEAFF
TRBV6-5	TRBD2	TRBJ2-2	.	TGTGCCAGCTGGGGAACTAGCGGTATTCTCGGGGAGCTGTTTTTT	CASWGTSGILGELFF
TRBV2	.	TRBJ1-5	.	TGTGCCAGCAGTGTTAGCAGGGTCAATCAGCCCCAGCATTTT	CASSVSRVNQPQHF
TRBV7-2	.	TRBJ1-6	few	TGTGCCAGCAGCACGAGCAATAATTCACCCCTCCACTTT	CASSTSNNSPLHF
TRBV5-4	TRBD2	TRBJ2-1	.	TGTGCCAGCAGCTTCCCGGGGGGGCGGGACAATGAGCAGTTCTTC	CASSFPGGRDNEQFF
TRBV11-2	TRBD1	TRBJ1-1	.	TGTGCCAGCAGCCAGGACAGGGGTGGAAGGTTAAACACTGAAGCTTTCTTT	CASSQDRGGRLNTEAFF
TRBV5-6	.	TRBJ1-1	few	TGTGCCAGCAGCGTCCGGGGTACTGAGAACACTGAAGCTTTCTTT	CASSVRGTENTEAFF
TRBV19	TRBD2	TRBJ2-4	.	TGTGCCAGTACTTCTCCTAGCGGGACCGGGGTCGGCAAAAACATTCAGTACTTC	CASTSPSGTGVGKNIQYF
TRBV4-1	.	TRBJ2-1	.	TGCGCCAGCAGCGATCAGGAGGAGATTTCGGATGAGCAGTTCTTC	CASSDQEEISDEQFF
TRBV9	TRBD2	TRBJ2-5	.	TGTGCCAGCAGCGGAGGGATGGGAGGGCAAGAGACCCAGTACTTC	CASSGGMGGQETQYF
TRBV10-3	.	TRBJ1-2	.	TGTGCCATCAGTAGGACATCCGAGTTTGATGGCTACACCTTC	CAISRTSEFDGYTF
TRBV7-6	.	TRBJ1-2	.	TGTGCCAGCAGCTTACAGGAAGAAGGCTATGGCTACACCTTC	CASSLQEEGYGYTF
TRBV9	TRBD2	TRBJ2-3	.	TGTGCCAGCAGCGTAGAAGCCAGCGGGGGGGCCTTCGGGGATACGCAGTATTTT	CASSVEASGGAFGDTQYF
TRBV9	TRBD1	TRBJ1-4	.	TGTGCCAGCAGCGGAGGACAGGGAATAAATGAAAAACTGTTTTTT	CASSGGQGINEKLFF
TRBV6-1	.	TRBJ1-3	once	TGTGCCAGCAGTGAAGTCCTCGGAAACACCATATATTTT	CASSEVLGNTIYF
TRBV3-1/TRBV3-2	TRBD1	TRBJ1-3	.	TGTGCCAGCAGCCCGGGGGACAGGTCTGGAAACACCATATATTTT	CASSPGDRSGNTIYF
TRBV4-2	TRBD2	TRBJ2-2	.	TGTGCCAGCAGCCAAGATTTAAGGGAGGCGGGGGGGCCCGTTACCGGGGAGCTGTTTTTT	CASSQDLREAGGPVTGELFF
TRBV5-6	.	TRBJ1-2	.	TGTGCCAGCAGCTTGCCACCTGGGGGGAAGGGCTACACCTTC	CASSLPPGGKGYTF
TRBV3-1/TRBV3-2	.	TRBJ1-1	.	TGTGCCAGCAGCCAAGATCCCCGGGACTTGAACACTGAAGCTTTCTTT	CASSQDPRDLNTEAFF
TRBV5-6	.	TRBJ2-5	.	TGTGCCAGCAGTCCGACTAGAGTAAGGGAGACCCAGTACTTC	CASSPTRVRETQYF
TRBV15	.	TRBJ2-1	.	TGTGCCACCAGCAAAGGCGGGGTTATATATGAGCAGTTCTTC	CATSKGGVIYEQFF
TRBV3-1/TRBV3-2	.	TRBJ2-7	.	TGTGCCAGCATCCCAGGGCCCCTCCCGAGGAACGAGCAGTACTTC	CASIPGPLPRNEQYF
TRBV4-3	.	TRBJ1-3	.	TGCGCCAGCAGCCAAGATAGGAGCTCTGGAAACACCATATATTTT	CASSQDRSSGNTIYF
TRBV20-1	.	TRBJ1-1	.	TGCAGTGCTAGTTCAACCCGGGGGGGCTCTTGGAACACTGAAGCTTTCTTT	CSASSTRGGSWNTEAFF
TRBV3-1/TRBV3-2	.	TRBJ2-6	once	TGTGCCAGCAGCGCCTTAGGGCAGGGTACGGACCTGACTTTC	CASSALGQGTDLTF
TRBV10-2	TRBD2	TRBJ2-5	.	TGCGCCAGCAGAACCGGGACTAGCGGGGATCGGAAAGAGACCCAGTACTTC	CASRTGTSGDRKETQYF
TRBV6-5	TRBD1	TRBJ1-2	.	TGTGCCAGCAGTTCCCGGGACAGGGACATCCGCTACACCTTC	CASSSRDRDIRYTF
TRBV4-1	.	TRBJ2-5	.	TGCGCCAGCAGCCATAGTTTAGGACAGACCCAAGAGACCCAGTACTTC	CASSHSLGQTQETQYF
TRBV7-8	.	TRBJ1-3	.	TGTGCCAGCAGCTTAGGTCCTGGGCGAAGGTCCCGCTCTGGAAACACCATATATTTT	CASSLGPGRRSRSGNTIYF
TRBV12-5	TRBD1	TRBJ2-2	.	TGTGCTAGTGGGCCGGACAGGGGAGACACCGGGGAGCTGTTTTTT	CASGPDRGDTGELFF
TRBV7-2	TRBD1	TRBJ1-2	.	TGTGCCAGCAGCTTACAGGGGGGAGGCTATGGCTACACCTTC	CASSLQGGGYGYTF
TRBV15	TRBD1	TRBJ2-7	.	TGTGCCACCAGCCAAGGGGGCGCAACCTACGAGCAGTACTTC	CATSQGGATYEQYF
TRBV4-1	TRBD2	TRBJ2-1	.	TGCGCCAGCAGCCAAGAGGGGCGGGGGGCCTACAATGAGCAGTTCTTC	CASSQEGRGAYNEQFF
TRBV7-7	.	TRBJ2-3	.	TGTGCTAGCAGCTTCTCCGCAGGGGAAGATACGCAGTATTTT	CASSFSAGEDTQYF
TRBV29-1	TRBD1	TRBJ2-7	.	TGCAGCGCATCCGGGACAGGGTCTAGCTACGAGCAGTACTTC	CSASGTGSSYEQYF
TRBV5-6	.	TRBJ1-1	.	TGTGCCAGCAGCTTCTCTAACACTGAAGCTTTCTTT	CASSFSNTEAFF
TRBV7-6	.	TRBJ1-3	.	TGTGCCACCAGGTCCAGGAGGCGAAACACCATATATTTT	CATRSRRRNTIYF
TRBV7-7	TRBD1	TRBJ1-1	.	TGTGCTAGCAGCTTAGCACAGGGGACTGAAGCTTTCTTT	CASSLAQGTEAFF
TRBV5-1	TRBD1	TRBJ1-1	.	TGCGCCAGCAGCATCGACAGGGCCAGCACTGAAGCTTTCTTT	CASSIDRASTEAFF
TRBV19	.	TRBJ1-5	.	TGTGCCAGTAGTCCCGGGAGGGGAGCAAATCAGCCCCAGCATTTT	CASSPGRGANQPQHF
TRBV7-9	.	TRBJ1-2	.	TGTGCCAGCAGCTTAGAAACAGGATTCTATGGCTACACCTTC	CASSLETGFYGYTF
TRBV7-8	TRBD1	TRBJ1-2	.	TGTGCCAGCAGCTCCATGGACAGGGAAGACGGCTACACCTTC	CASSSMDREDGYTF
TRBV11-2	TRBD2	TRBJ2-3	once	TGTGCCAGTTCCGGGACTAGCGGCGGCACAGATACGCAGTATTTT	CASSGTSGGTDTQYF
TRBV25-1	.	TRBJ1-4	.	TGTGCCAGCAGTGAATTTGGGGGCAGGGAACTGTTTTTT	CASSEFGGRELFF
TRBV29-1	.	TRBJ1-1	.	TGCAGCGTTGAAAGGTCAGGTTTGAACACTGAAGCTTTCTTT	CSVERSGLNTEAFF
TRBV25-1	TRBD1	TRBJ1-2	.	TGTGCCAGCGGCGAAGGACAGGGGAACACCTTC	CASGEGQGNTF
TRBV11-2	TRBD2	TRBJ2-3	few	TGTGCCAGCAGCTTCGGGACTAGCGAACAGTATTTT	CASSFGTSEQYF
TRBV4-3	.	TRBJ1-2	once	TGCGCCAGCAGCCAAGGCGGGGGTCGGTACTATGGCTACACCTTC	CASSQGGGRYYGYTF
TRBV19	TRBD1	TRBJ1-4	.	TGTGCCAGTGGGGACAGGGGGGCTCCTAATGAAAAACTGTTTTTT	CASGDRGAPNEKLFF
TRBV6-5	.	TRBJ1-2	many	TGTGCCAGCAGGGCGGCGTCCTATGGCTACACCTTC	CASRAASYGYTF
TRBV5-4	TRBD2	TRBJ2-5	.	TGTGCCAGCAGCTTCATGCGGGGGAACCAAGAGACCCAGTACTTC	CASSFMRGNQETQYF
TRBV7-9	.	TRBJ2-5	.	TGTGCCAGCAGCTCCTCACAGGGCATCCAAGAGACCCAGTACTTC	CASSSSQGIQETQYF